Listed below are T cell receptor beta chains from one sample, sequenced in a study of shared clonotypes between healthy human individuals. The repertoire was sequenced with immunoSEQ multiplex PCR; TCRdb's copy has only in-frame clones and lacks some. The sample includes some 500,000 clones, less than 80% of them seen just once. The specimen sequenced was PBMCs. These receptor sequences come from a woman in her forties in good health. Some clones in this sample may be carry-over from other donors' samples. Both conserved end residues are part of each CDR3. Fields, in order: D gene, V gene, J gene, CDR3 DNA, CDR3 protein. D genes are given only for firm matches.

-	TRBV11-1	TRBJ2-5	TGTGCCAGCAGCGTTACCGCGGGGCCCCAAGAGACCCAGTACTTC	CASSVTAGPQETQYF
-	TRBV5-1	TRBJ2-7	TGCGCCAGCAGCTTGAAGGGCTCCTACGAGCAGTACTTC	CASSLKGSYEQYF
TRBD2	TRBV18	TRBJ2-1	TGTGCCAGCTCCCTAGATCATGTAGCGGGGAAAGAGCAGTTCTTC	CASSLDHVAGKEQFF
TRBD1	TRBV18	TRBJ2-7	TGTGCCAGCTCACCACTAACGGACAGGGGGCACGAGCAGTACTTC	CASSPLTDRGHEQYF
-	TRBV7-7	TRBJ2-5	TGTGCCAGCAGCTTAAAGGACGGAGGGGGCCGAGGAGAGACCCAGTACTTC	CASSLKDGGGRGETQYF
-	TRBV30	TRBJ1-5	TGTGCCTGGAGTACGGGGGGCAATCAGCCCCAGCATTTT	CAWSTGGNQPQHF
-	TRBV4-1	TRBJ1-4	TGCGCCAGCAGCCCCCCCCCGGGCTCGGGCGAAAAACTGTTTTTT	CASSPPPGSGEKLFF
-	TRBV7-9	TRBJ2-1	TGTGCCAGCAGCTCGCTGGACAGATACAATGAGCAGTTCTTC	CASSSLDRYNEQFF
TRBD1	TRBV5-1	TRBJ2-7	TGCGCCAGCAGGCATAGGGGACAGGGTCCGCTTAGTACTTACGAGCAGTACTTC	CASRHRGQGPLSTYEQYF
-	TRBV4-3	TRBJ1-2	TGCGCCAGCAGCCAAGATCGGGGGTGGAGCGATGGCTACACCTTC	CASSQDRGWSDGYTF
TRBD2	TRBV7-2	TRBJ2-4	TGTGCCAGCAGCCCCCACCGGGGTAGCGGGACGGACATTCAGTACTTC	CASSPHRGSGTDIQYF
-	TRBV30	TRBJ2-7	TGTGCCTGGAGTGTACTAGTGAACTACGAGCAGTACTTC	CAWSVLVNYEQYF